The 27 T cell receptor beta chains given below trace back to one sample, sequenced in a study of T cells in Graves' hyperthyroidism and ophthalmopathy. TCR beta CDR3 regions were amplified from RNA transcripts. In the first-round RT-PCR of the TCR CDR3, the HTBI primer set was used. TCRdb reprocessed the multiplex PCR reads with MiXCR, giving one entry per CDR3 protein. The sample lists around 350,000 distinct CDR3 sequences, roughly 15% occurring once. The sequenced sample was blood. The receptor source for this set is a woman in her twenties or thirties with Graves' ophthalmopathy.

The table lists this clonotype with many counts. V is TRBV12-3 or TRBV12-4 and J is TRBJ2-1; 12 bases map to TRBD2. Trimming cost V 6 bases and J 6 bases; bases outside gene matches: 9. The CDR3 has 16 amino acids. Here the CDR3 DNA reads TGTGCCAGCAGCCCCCAGACTAGCGGGGGAGTCAATGAGCAGTTCTTC. Translated, it gives CASSPQTSGGVNEQFF.

This clonotype was counted many times. The chain has TRBV6-1 and TRBJ2-4; no definite D call. Per the germline V gene, CDR1 is MNHNS and CDR2 is SASEGT. Deletions cut 5 bases from V and 3 bases from J, with 11 bases between. CDR3 length equals 14 residues. CDR3 DNA sequence: TGTGCCAGCAGTTTGGACGCAAGCAAAAACATTCAGTACTTC. It is translated as CASSLDASKNIQYF.

This clonotype was seen repeatedly, ten times or more. This rearrangement joins TRBV5-5 to TRBJ2-1, with D unresolved. The CDR3 contains 15 residues. The V end was cut by 1 base, the J end by 0 bases, with 8 bases between. Per the germline V gene, CDR1 is SGHKS and CDR2 is YYEKEE (reference sequence). CDR3 sequence reads: CASSLTPSSYNEQFF. Here the CDR3 DNA reads TGTGCCAGCAGCTTGACCCCGAGCTCCTACAATGAGCAGTTCTTC. Variable domain in full (rest from reference TRBV5-5 and TRBJ2-1): DAGVTQSPTHLIKTRGQQVTLRCSPISGHKSVSWYQQVLGQGPQFIFQYYEKEERGRGNFPDRFSARQFPNYSSELNVNALLLGDSALYLCASSLTPSSYNEQFFGPGTRLTVL.

The rearrangement links TRBV19 to TRBJ1-1; 7 bases are a match to TRBD1. CDR3 length: 16 residues. Germline lookup yields CDR1 LNHDA and CDR2 SQIVND (reference sequence). V trimming: 6 bases; J trimming: 3 bases; junction bases outside the gene matches: 13. The CDR3 sequence: CASRMTGWGEYTEAFF. The DNA for the CDR3 is TGTGCCAGTAGGATGACAGGGTGGGGTGAATACACTGAAGCTTTCTTT.

This clonotype was counted ten times or more. CDR3 sequence (DNA): TGTGCCAGCTCACCCCCTGGACTAGCGGGGGGCGGGGGTGATGAGCAGTTCTTC. Its translation: CASSPPGLAGGGGDEQFF. J is TRBJ2-1 and V is TRBV18; TRBD2 matches at 14 bases. V dropped 3 bases and J dropped 8; count of bases not matched to a gene: 12. The CDR3 contains 18 residues. Per the germline V gene, CDR1 is KGHSH and CDR2 is LQKENI.

This clonotype was counted ten times or more. The chain has TRBV27 and TRBJ1-1; TRBD1 might be the D (6 bases). The CDR3 runs 16 residues. Germline CDR1 MNHEY, CDR2 SMNVEV (reference sequence). The germline V and J ends were trimmed by 5 bases and 1 base, with 17 bases remaining between them. CDR3 nucleotides: TGTGCCAGCAGTCGAAAAAAGGGGGTGGGGAACACTGAAGCTTTCTTT. It is translated as CASSRKKGVGNTEAFF.

This clonotype was seen many times. The chain links TRBV12-5 to TRBJ2-5, with 12 bases aligning to TRBD2. The CDR3 spans 15 residues. Germline CDR1 and CDR2: LGHNT and FRNRAP. The J segment lost 5 bases and the V segment lost 6 bases, leaving 7 bases of the junction unmatched. The CDR3 is CASGRTSGEWETQYF. DNA for the CDR3: TGTGCTAGTGGGCGGACTAGCGGGGAATGGGAGACCCAGTACTTC.

This clonotype showed up many times. V is TRBV19 and J is TRBJ1-1, with D possibly TRBD1 on 6 matching bases. V lost 5 bases to trimming and J lost 1 base, with 11 bases between them. Germline CDR1 is LNHDA and CDR2 is SQIVND (reference sequence). This CDR3 is 14 amino acids long. The DNA of the CDR3 is TGTGCCAGTAGTGTGGGACACTCGAACACTGAAGCTTTCTTT. Residues: CASSVGHSNTEAFF. The complete variable domain, with remaining parts taken from reference TRBV19 and TRBJ1-1, reads DGGITQSPKYLFRKEGQNVTLSCEQNLNHDAMYWYRQDPGQGLRLIYYSQIVNDFQKGDIAEGYSVSREKKESFPLTVTSAQKNPTAFYLCASSVGHSNTEAFFGQGTRLTVV.

The genes are TRBV2 and TRBJ2-1, with 8 positions matching TRBD1. The trim removed 8 bases at V and 6 bases at J, leaving 9 bases unmatched. The CDR3 spans 14 residues. Germline loops: CDR1 SNHLY, CDR2 FYNNEI. The CDR3 here is CASGARTGLNEQFF. The CDR3 DNA reads as TGTGCCAGCGGTGCTCGGACAGGGCTCAATGAGCAGTTCTTC.

The rearrangement uses TRBV2 and TRBJ2-1; tentative D call: TRBD1 (5 bases). The CDR3 is made up of 16 amino acids. Germline loops: CDR1 SNHLY, CDR2 FYNNEI. V was clipped by 5 bases and J by 2 bases, with 16 bases between them. CDR3 sequence (DNA): TGTGCCAGCAGTAATCCAGGGTATAGTCCCTACAATGAGCAGTTCTTC. Translated: CASSNPGYSPYNEQFF.

There are many counts of this clonotype. The chain links TRBV20-1 to TRBJ1-6; D gene ambiguous. Germline lookup yields CDR1 DFQATT and CDR2 SNEGSKA (reference sequence). CDR3 size: 19 residues. The ends were cut back, 1 base at V and 10 bases at J, with 29 bases in the middle. The CDR3 DNA reads as TGCAGTGCTAGAGGTTTGCCGCCTGAATTTTCGATGGTGCGATCACCCCTCCACTTT. Its protein product is CSARGLPPEFSMVRSPLHF.

This clonotype was counted many times. The chain employs TRBV20-1 and TRBJ2-1; 7 bases line up with TRBD2. The CDR3 is made up of 14 amino acids. The V gene end was trimmed by 4 bases and the J gene end by 7 bases; junction bases not matched to a gene: 10. In germline, CDR1 is DFQATT, CDR2 SNEGSKA (reference sequence). CDR3 sequence reads: CSATRLARRNEQFF. The CDR3 DNA is TGCAGTGCTACAAGACTAGCCCGGAGAAATGAGCAGTTCTTC.

This clonotype was seen more than once but under ten times. The chain is built from TRBV20-1 and TRBJ2-1; a possible D gene is TRBD1 (6 bases). V dropped 1 base and J dropped 3 bases, with 10 bases sitting between them. The CDR3 covers 14 residues. Per germline, CDR1 DFQATT and CDR2 SNEGSKA (reference sequence). The CDR3 protein is CSARVGAIYNEQFF. CDR3 nucleotide sequence: TGCAGTGCTAGAGTGGGGGCAATCTACAATGAGCAGTTCTTC.

The chain uses TRBV7-2 and TRBJ1-6; D is possibly TRBD1 (5 bases). CDR1 is SGHTA, CDR2 FQGNSA, per germline. This CDR3 contains 14 residues. V lost 5 bases and J lost 9, with 14 bases in between. CDR3 sequence: CASSPLGGLSPLHF. CDR3 bases: TGTGCCAGCAGCCCCCTGGGGGGTCTTTCACCCCTCCACTTT. Full variable domain (outside the CDR3, taken from reference TRBV7-2 and TRBJ1-6): GAGVSQSPSNKVTEKGKDVELRCDPISGHTALYWYRQSLGQGLEFLIYFQGNSAPDKSGLPSDRFSAERTGGSVSTLTIQRTQQEDSAVYLCASSPLGGLSPLHFGNGTRLTVT.

This clonotype was found many times. The chain uses TRBV5-1 and TRBJ1-2; D gene uncertain. Germline V gene sequence: CDR1 SGHRS, CDR2 YFSETQ. This CDR3 region has 13 residues. Trimming stripped 4 bases from V and 8 bases from J, with 15 bases between. The CDR3 DNA sequence: TGCGCCAGCAGCCCGAACCTGTTGAGCGGCTACACCTTC. Its translation is CASSPNLLSGYTF.

This clonotype occurred many times. This chain links TRBV28 with TRBJ1-2; the D is unclear. The CDR3 is 15 amino acids. Germline CDR1 MDHEN, CDR2 SYDVKM. V lost 2 bases and J lost 7, with 17 bases in between. The CDR3 is CASSLTTMSSRGYTF. As DNA, the CDR3 is TGTGCCAGCAGTTTAACCACCATGTCCTCCCGTGGCTACACCTTC.

This clonotype was counted many times. The V call is TRBV2, the J call TRBJ1-4; D is unresolved. Germline V gene data show CDR1 as SNHLY and CDR2 as FYNNEI. The V end lost 1 base, the J end lost 4 bases, and 7 bases lay between the germline ends. This CDR3 region has 14 residues. CDR3 sequence reads: CASSEVLNNEKLFF. The CDR3 DNA is TGTGCCAGCAGTGAAGTACTGAATAATGAAAAACTGTTTTTT.

There are many counts of this clonotype. V gene TRBV6-1 combines with J gene TRBJ1-5; unclear D gene. The CDR3 extends over 15 amino acids. Germline V gene sequence: CDR1 MNHNS, CDR2 SASEGT. V was cut by 5 bases and J by 0 bases, with 11 bases left in between. CDR3 DNA sequence: TGTGCCAGCAGTCAAAGTAAGCTTAGCAATCAGCCCCAGCATTTT. Its protein product is CASSQSKLSNQPQHF.

This clonotype has at least ten counts. The CDR3 nucleotides read TGCAGTGCTAGAGACGGCGGGGGCACAGATACGCAGTATTTT. The encoded protein is CSARDGGGTDTQYF. This chain connects TRBV20-1 to TRBJ2-3; D is possibly TRBD2 (6 bases). With 0 bases removed from V and 1 base from J, the gap between germline ends came to 8 bases. There are 14 residues in the CDR3. Germline loops: CDR1 DFQATT, CDR2 SNEGSKA (reference sequence).

This clonotype was counted at least ten times. This chain links TRBV30 with TRBJ1-1; D not resolved. The V gene's germline CDR1 is GTSNPN and CDR2 SVGIG (reference sequence). V gave up 3 bases and J gave up 0 bases, with 8 bases separating them. The CDR3 spans 13 residues. Written as DNA, the CDR3 is TGTGCCTGGAGGGCAGGCATGAACACTGAAGCTTTCTTT. Residues: CAWRAGMNTEAFF.

The chain uses TRBV4-2 and TRBJ2-2; unclear D gene. The CDR3 is 14 residues long. Trimming removed 4 bases at V and 3 bases at J, with 9 bases between. From germline, CDR1 is LGHNA and CDR2 YNFKEQ. CDR3 DNA: TGTGCCAGCAGCCCCCGTGAGGACACCGGGGAGCTGTTTTTT. It is translated as CASSPREDTGELFF.

In DNA form, the CDR3 reads TGTGCCAGCAGTTTCCGCACAGCAGGGGTTAGGAATTCACCCCTCCACTTT. Encoded protein: CASSFRTAGVRNSPLHF. V gene TRBV28 combines with J gene TRBJ1-6; weak D call: TRBD1 (6 bases). CDR3 size: 17 residues. V lost 3 bases to trimming and J lost 7 bases, with 19 bases between them. CDR1 and CDR2 from the germline V gene are MDHEN and SYDVKM.

There are many counts of this clonotype. The J gene is TRBJ2-3, the V gene TRBV10-3, with 7 bases fitting TRBD1. The V gene's germline CDR1 is ENHRY and CDR2 SYGVKD. The CDR3 sequence is 14 residues long. V lost 7 bases to trimming and J lost 0 bases; unmatched junction nucleotides: 4. The CDR3 is CAITQGQSTDTQYF. CDR3 nucleotides: TGTGCCATCACCCAGGGACAGAGCACAGATACGCAGTATTTT.

This clonotype was seen ten or more times. The chain uses TRBV7-8 and TRBJ1-1; 8 bases fit TRBD1. The CDR3 runs to 15 residues. Trimming at V came to 5 bases and at J to 4 bases, leaving 9 bases not matched to a gene. Per germline, CDR1 SGHVS and CDR2 FQNEAQ. CDR3 amino acids: CASSAQGTGGTEAFF. In DNA, the CDR3 is TGTGCCAGCAGCGCGCAGGGGACAGGAGGCACTGAAGCTTTCTTT.

This chain connects TRBV5-4 to TRBJ2-1; 9 positions match TRBD1. The CDR3 runs 15 residues. Unmatched junction bases numbered 2, after V lost 0 bases and J lost 4 bases. Germline V gene sequence: CDR1 SGHNT, CDR2 YYREEE (reference sequence). DNA for the CDR3: TGTGCCAGCAGCTTGGGGACAGGGGCTTACAATGAGCAGTTCTTC. It yields the protein CASSLGTGAYNEQFF.

This clonotype was observed a handful of times. The V gene is TRBV14, the J gene TRBJ1-3, with D hard to call. Germline V gene sequence: CDR1 SGHDN, CDR2 FVKESK. V lost 1 base to trimming and J lost 2 bases, with 9 bases between them. CDR3 length: 15 residues. The CDR3 is CASSQGVTPGNTIYF. In DNA, the CDR3 is TGTGCCAGCAGCCAAGGGGTTACGCCTGGAAACACCATATATTTT.

This clonotype was picked up many times. The chain carries TRBV3-1 and TRBJ2-2; 8 nucleotides line up with TRBD1. The V gene end was trimmed by 1 base and the J gene end by 4 bases; junction bases not matched to a gene: 2. CDR3 length: 15 residues. The germline gives CDR1 LGHDT, CDR2 YNNKEL (reference sequence). The CDR3, as DNA: TGTGCCAGCAGCCAAGCAGGGGGCATCACCGGGGAGCTGTTTTTT. Protein product: CASSQAGGITGELFF.